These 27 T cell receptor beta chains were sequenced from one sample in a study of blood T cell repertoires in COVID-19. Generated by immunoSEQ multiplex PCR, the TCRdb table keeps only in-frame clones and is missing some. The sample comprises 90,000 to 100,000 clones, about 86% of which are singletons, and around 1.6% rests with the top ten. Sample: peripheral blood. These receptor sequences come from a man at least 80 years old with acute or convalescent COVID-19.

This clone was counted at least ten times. CDR3 coding DNA: TGCGCCAGCAGGCCCGGGCGCGGGGGAACCGGGGAGCTGTTTTTT. Translation gives CASRPGRGGTGELFF. The chain has TRBV5-1 and TRBJ2-2; 7 nucleotides agree with TRBD2. CDR3 length equals 15 residues. Trimming at V came to 5 bases and at J to 5 bases, leaving 9 bases not matched to a gene. The germline gives CDR1 SGHRS, CDR2 YFSETQ.

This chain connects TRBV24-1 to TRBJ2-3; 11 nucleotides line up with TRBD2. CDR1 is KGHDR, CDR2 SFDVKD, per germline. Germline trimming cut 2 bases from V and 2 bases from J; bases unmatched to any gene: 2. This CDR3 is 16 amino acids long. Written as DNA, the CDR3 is TGTGCCACCAGTGATTCACTAGCGGGAGTCACAGATACGCAGTATTTT. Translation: CATSDSLAGVTDTQYF.

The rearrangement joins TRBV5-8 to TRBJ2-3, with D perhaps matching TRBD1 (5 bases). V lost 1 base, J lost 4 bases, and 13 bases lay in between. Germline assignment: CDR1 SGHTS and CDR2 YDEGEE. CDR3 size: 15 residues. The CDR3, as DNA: TGTGCCAGCAGCTTGAGGCAGGGAAAGGCAGATACGCAGTATTTT. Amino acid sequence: CASSLRQGKADTQYF.

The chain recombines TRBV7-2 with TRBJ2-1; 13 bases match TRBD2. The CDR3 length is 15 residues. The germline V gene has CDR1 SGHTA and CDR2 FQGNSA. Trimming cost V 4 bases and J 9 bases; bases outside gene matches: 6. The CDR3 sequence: CASSYGLAGDSEQFF. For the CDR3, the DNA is TGTGCCAGCAGCTACGGACTAGCGGGAGACTCTGAGCAGTTCTTC.

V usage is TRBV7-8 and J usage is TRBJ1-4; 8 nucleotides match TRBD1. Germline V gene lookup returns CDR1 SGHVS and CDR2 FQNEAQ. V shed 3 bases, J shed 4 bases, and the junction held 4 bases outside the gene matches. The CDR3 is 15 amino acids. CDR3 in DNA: TGTGCCAGCAGCTTCGGACAGGGTCGTAATGAAAAACTGTTTTTT. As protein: CASSFGQGRNEKLFF. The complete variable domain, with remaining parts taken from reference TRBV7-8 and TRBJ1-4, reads GAGVSQSPRYKVAKRGQDVALRCDPISGHVSLFWYQQALGQGPEFLTYFQNEAQLDKSGLPSDRFFAERPEGSVSTLKIQRTQQEDSAVYLCASSFGQGRNEKLFFGSGTQLSVL.

CDR3 region: CASSGAAANTGELFF. The CDR3 DNA reads as TGTGCCAGCAGCGGGGCCGCCGCGAACACCGGGGAGCTGTTTTTT. This sequence joins TRBV16 and TRBJ2-2; a weak D match, TRBD1 (5 bases). In germline, CDR1 is KGHSY, CDR2 FQNENV. This CDR3 comprises 15 residues. V was shortened by 5 bases and J by 0 bases, with 10 bases between the two germline ends.

The CDR3 reads CASSRGTSIQTQYF. The CDR3 DNA follows: TGCGCCAGCAGCCGGGGGACATCTATTCAAACCCAGTACTTC. The rearrangement links TRBV4-1 to TRBJ2-5; D may be TRBD1 (6 bases). V lost 4 bases and J 8 bases, leaving 17 bases between the germline ends. Germline V gene lookup returns CDR1 MGHRA and CDR2 YSYEKL. The CDR3 runs to 14 residues.

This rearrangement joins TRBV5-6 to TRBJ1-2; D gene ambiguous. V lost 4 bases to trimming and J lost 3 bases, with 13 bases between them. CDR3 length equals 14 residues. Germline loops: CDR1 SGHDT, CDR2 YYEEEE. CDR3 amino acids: CASSASRIYYGYTF. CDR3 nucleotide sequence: TGTGCCAGCAGCGCCTCGAGGATCTACTATGGCTACACCTTC.

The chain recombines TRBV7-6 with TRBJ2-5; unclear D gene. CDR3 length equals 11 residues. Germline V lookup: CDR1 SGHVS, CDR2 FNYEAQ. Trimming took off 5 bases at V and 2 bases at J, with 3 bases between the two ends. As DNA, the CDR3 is TGTGCCAGCAGCCTTCAAGAGACCCAGTACTTC. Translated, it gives CASSLQETQYF.

CDR3 in amino acids: CASSAGPFNYGYTF. In nucleotides, the CDR3 is TGTGCCAGCTCTGCAGGGCCCTTTAACTATGGCTACACCTTC. The chain links TRBV9 to TRBJ1-2; a possible D gene is TRBD1 (5 bases). The length of the CDR3 is 14 residues. Per the germline V gene, CDR1 is SGDLS and CDR2 is YYNGEE. Between the trimmed V and J ends, which lost 7 bases and 1 base, there was a span of 14 bases. Supplemented by reference TRBV9 and TRBJ1-2, the full variable domain reads DSGVTQTPKHLITATGQRVTLRCSPRSGDLSVYWYQQSLDQGLQFLIQYYNGEERAKGNILERFSAQQFPDLHSELNLSSLELGDSALYFCASSAGPFNYGYTFGSGTRLTVV.

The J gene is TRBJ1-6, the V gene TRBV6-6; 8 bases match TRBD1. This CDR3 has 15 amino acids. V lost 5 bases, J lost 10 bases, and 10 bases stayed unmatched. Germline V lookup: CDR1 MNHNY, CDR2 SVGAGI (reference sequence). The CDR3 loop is CASSPDQGAASPLHF. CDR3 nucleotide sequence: TGTGCCAGCAGTCCTGACCAGGGGGCAGCCTCACCCCTCCACTTT.

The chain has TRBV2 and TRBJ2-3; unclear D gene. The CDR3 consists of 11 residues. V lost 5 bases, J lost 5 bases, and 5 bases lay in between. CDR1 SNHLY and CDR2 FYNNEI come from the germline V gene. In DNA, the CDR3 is TGTGCCAGCAGTTGGCAAGATACGCAGTATTTT. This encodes CASSWQDTQYF. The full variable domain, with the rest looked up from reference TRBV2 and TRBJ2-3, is EPEVTQTPSHQVTQMGQEVILRCVPISNHLYFYWYRQILGQKVEFLVSFYNNEISEKSEIFDDQFSVERPDGSNFTLKIRSTKLEDSAMYFCASSWQDTQYFGPGTRLTVL.

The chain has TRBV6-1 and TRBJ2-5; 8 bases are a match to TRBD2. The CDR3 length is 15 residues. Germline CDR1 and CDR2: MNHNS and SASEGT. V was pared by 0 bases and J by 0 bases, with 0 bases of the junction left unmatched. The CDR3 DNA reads TGTGCCAGCAGTGAAGCTAGCGGGAACCAAGAGACCCAGTACTTC. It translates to CASSEASGNQETQYF.

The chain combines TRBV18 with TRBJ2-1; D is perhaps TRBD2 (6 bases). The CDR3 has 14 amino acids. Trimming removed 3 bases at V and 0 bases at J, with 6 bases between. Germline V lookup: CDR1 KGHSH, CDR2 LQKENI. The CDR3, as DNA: TGTGCCAGCTCACCGGACTACTCCTACAATGAGCAGTTCTTC. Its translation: CASSPDYSYNEQFF.

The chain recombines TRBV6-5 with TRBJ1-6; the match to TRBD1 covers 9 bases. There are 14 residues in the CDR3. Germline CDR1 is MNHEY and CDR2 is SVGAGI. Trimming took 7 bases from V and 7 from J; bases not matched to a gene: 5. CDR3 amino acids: CASTIQGANSPLHF. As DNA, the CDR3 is TGTGCCAGCACCATACAGGGGGCGAATTCACCCCTCCACTTT.

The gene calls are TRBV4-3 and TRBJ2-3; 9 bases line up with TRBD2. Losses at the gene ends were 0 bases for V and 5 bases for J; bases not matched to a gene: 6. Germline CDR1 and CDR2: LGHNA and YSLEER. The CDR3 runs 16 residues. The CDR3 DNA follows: TGCGCCAGCAGCCAAGATGCCCAGCGGGGGGAAGATACGCAGTATTTT. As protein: CASSQDAQRGEDTQYF.

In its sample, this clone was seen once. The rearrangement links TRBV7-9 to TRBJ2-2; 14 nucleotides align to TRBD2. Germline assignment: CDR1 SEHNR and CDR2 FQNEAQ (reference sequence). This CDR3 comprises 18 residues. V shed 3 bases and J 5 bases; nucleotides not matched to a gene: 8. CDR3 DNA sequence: TGTGCCAGCAGCTTTCTGGGACTAGCGGGAGCTGGGACCGGGGAGCTGTTTTTT. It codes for CASSFLGLAGAGTGELFF.

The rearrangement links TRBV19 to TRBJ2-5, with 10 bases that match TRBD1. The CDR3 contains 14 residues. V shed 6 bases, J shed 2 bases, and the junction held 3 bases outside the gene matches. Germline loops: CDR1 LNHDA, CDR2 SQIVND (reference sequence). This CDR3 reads CASRRQGAQETQYF. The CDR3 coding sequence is TGTGCCAGTAGAAGACAGGGGGCACAAGAGACCCAGTACTTC.

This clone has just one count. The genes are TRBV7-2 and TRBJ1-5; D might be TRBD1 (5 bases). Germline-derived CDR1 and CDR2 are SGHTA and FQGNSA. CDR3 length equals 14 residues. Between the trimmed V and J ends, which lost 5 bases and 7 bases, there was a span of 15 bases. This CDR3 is CASSPGGIGQPQHF. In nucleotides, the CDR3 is TGTGCCAGCAGCCCCGGGGGAATTGGGCAGCCCCAGCATTTT.

The CDR3 region has the DNA TGTGCCAGTAGTCCCCCCACCGGCGGGACCGTGTACAATGAGCAGTTCTTC. It yields the protein CASSPPTGGTVYNEQFF. The chain is built from TRBV19 and TRBJ2-1; maybe TRBD2 (6 bases). Germline V gene data show CDR1 as LNHDA and CDR2 as SQIVND (reference sequence). The CDR3 has 17 amino acids. The V gene lost 5 bases and the J gene lost 4 bases, with 21 bases spanning the gap.

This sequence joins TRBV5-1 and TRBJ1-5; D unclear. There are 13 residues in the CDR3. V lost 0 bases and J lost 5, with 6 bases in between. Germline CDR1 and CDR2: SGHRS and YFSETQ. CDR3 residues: CASSLGGDQPQHF. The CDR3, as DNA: TGCGCCAGCAGCTTGGGCGGAGATCAGCCCCAGCATTTT. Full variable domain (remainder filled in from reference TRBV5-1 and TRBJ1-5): KAGVTQTPRYLIKTRGQQVTLSCSPISGHRSVSWYQQTPGQGLQFLFEYFSETQRNKGNFPGRFSGRQFSNSRSEMNVSTLELGDSALYLCASSLGGDQPQHFGDGTRLSIL.

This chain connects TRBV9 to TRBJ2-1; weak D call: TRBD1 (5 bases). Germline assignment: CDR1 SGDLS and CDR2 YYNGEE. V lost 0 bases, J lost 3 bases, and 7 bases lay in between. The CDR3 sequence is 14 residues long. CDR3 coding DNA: TGTGCCAGCAGCGTAGACGGACACTACAATGAGCAGTTCTTC. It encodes CASSVDGHYNEQFF.

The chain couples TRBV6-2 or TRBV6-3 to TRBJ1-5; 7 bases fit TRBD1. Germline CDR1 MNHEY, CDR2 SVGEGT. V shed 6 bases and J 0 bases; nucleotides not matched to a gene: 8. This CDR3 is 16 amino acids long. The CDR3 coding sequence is TGTGCCAGCAGCCACCGACAGGGCGATAGCAATCAGCCCCAGCATTTT. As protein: CASSHRQGDSNQPQHF.

The CDR3 loop reads CATSDQYQETQYF. Written as DNA, the CDR3 is TGTGCCACCAGTGATCAGTACCAAGAGACCCAGTACTTC. This chain uses TRBV24-1 with TRBJ2-5; D is undetermined. Germline lookup yields CDR1 KGHDR and CDR2 SFDVKD. The V gene lost 3 bases and the J gene lost 0 bases, with 4 bases spanning the gap. CDR3 length equals 13 residues.

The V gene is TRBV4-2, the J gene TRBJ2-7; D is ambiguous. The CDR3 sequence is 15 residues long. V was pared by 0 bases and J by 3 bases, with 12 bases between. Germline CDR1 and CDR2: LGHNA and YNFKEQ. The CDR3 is CASSQDIGANYEQYF. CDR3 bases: TGTGCCAGCAGCCAAGATATCGGAGCTAACTACGAGCAGTACTTC.

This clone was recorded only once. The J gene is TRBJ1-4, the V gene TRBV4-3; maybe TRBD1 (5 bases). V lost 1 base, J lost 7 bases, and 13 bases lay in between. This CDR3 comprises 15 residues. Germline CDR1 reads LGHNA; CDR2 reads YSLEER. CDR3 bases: TGCGCCAGCAGCCAAGCCGGGACTAACGGTGAAAAACTGTTTTTT. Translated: CASSQAGTNGEKLFF.

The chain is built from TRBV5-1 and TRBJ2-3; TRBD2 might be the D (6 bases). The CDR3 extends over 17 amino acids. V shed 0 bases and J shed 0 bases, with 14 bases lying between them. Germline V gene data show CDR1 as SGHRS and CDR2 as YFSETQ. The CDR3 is CASSLGGGKFSTDTQYF. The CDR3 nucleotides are TGCGCCAGCAGCTTGGGTGGCGGGAAATTTAGCACAGATACGCAGTATTTT.